This T cell receptor beta chain was sequenced during a study of blood T cell repertoires in COVID-19. Overall study: Some COVID-19 samples were acute and others convalescent; all came from the United States, Italy and Spain.

This CDR3 is 13 amino acids long. Germline CDR1 and CDR2: LNHDA and SQIVND (reference sequence). V gave up 4 bases and J gave up 4 bases, with 7 bases separating them. The study assigned cohorts using participant-reported clinical history. Authors' methods: Amplification of reference gene primers provided the estimated nucleated cell counts. Method: immunoSEQ multiplex PCR; TCRdb's copy keeps in-frame clones and lacks some. That table is the source of V, J and clone size, and D and trimming were worked out from the DNA. This sample has some 380,000 clones; roughly 86% occur once, and the top ten carry 1.3%.

This sequence joins TRBV19 and TRBJ2-2; D is perhaps TRBD1 (6 bases). This TCR came from a man aged 25 to 40 who had recovered from COVID-19. Sequenced input: PBMCs or T cells enriched from blood (not recorded which). CDR3 nucleotides: TGTGCCAGTAGTAAAGGGGGCACCGGGGAGCTGTTTTTT. It encodes CASSKGGTGELFF.